This TCR beta chain was profiled in a study of CD8 T cells in ankylosing spondylitis. This clonotype was seen ten or more times. The CDR3 totals 13 residues. Per germline, CDR1 DFQATT and CDR2 SNEGSKA (reference sequence). Trimming shortened V by 4 bases and J by 5 bases, and 11 bases separated the two germline ends. Via MiXCR, TCRdb re-called the 5' RACE reads, giving one row per CDR3 protein. Among 200,000 to 300,000 distinct CDR3 sequences, 20% to 30% were seen once, and the ten largest hold more than 0.6%. The rearrangement links TRBV20-1 to TRBJ1-4; the D gene is possibly TRBD1 (5 bases). The sequence came from a male donor with ankylosing spondylitis or in good health (not recorded which). The source material was blood, either unsorted or a sorted T cell fraction (not recorded which). CDR3 amino acids: CSAILQENEKLFF. CDR3 bases: TGCAGTGCTATTCTACAGGAGAATGAAAAACTGTTTTTT.